Shown below are 21 T cell receptor beta chains from a single sample sequenced in a study of cytomegalovirus exposure and HLA in healthy donors. A multiplex PCR was run with 60 Vbeta primers and 13 Jbeta primers. Sequencing was performed with immunoSEQ multiplex PCR; in TCRdb, only in-frame clones are kept and a portion is missing. The sample records approximately 200,000 clones, about 81% being singletons. Sequenced: PBMCs. All receptors come from a woman between 18 and 29 years old in good health and CMV-seropositive.

This clone showed up just a few times. At one end the junction does not follow the germline gene, possibly because of a read error. V is TRBV28 and J is TRBJ1-2; TRBD1 matches 7 bases. This CDR3 comprises 15 residues. Germline CDR1 MDHEN, CDR2 SYDVKM. This CDR3 reads CASTSGGDGYYVYTF. The CDR3 DNA follows: TGTGCCAGCACCTCAGGGGGAGATGGGTACTATGTCTACACCTTC.

CDR3: CASETGDQQPLHF. The CDR3 DNA sequence: TGTGCCAGCGAGACAGGGGATCAGCAGCCCCTCCACTTT. V usage is TRBV5-5 and J usage is TRBJ1-6, with 8 bases fitting TRBD1. The CDR3 contains 13 residues. Looked up from germline, CDR1 is SGHKS and CDR2 is YYEKEE (reference sequence). After removal of 7 bases from V and 13 bases from J, the junction contained 10 bases not matched to a gene.

The chain carries TRBV6-1 and TRBJ1-2; D might be TRBD1 (5 bases). V lost 7 bases, J lost 4 bases, and 13 bases lay in between. Germline CDR1 reads MNHNS; CDR2 reads SASEGT. CDR3 size: 13 residues. CDR3 in amino acids: CASTEDRGYGYTF. The CDR3, as DNA: TGTGCCAGCACCGAAGACAGAGGCTATGGCTACACCTTC.

The rearrangement joins TRBV19 to TRBJ2-3; 8 bases fit TRBD1. This CDR3 has 15 amino acids. Trimming cost V 5 bases and J 2 bases; bases outside gene matches: 6. Looked up from germline, CDR1 is LNHDA and CDR2 is SQIVND (reference sequence). This chain's CDR3 is CASSAGTGYTDTQYF. The CDR3 nucleotides read TGTGCCAGTAGTGCCGGGACAGGCTACACAGATACGCAGTATTTT.

The chain carries TRBV19 and TRBJ1-1, with a weak D call TRBD1 (5 bases). The germline V gene encodes CDR1 LNHDA and CDR2 SQIVND (reference sequence). The CDR3 contains 13 residues. Trimming pared 9 bases from V and 1 base from J, leaving 12 bases between. This chain's CDR3 is CASSGFSNTEAFF. Written as DNA, the CDR3 is TGTGCCAGCTCAGGGTTTTCGAACACTGAAGCTTTCTTT.

The chain recombines TRBV18 with TRBJ2-7; TRBD2 is a possible D gene (5 bases). The CDR3 is 13 amino acids. The V end lost 3 bases, the J end lost 3 bases, and 9 bases lay between the germline ends. In germline, CDR1 is KGHSH, CDR2 LQKENI. CDR3 nucleotide sequence: TGTGCCAGCTCACCGCAGAGCGGCTACGAGCAGTACTTC. Translating it yields CASSPQSGYEQYF.

The CDR3 DNA reads TGCGCCAGCAGCCAAGGCCCGGGGATGGCAGATACGCAGTATTTT. Protein product: CASSQGPGMADTQYF. This rearrangement joins TRBV4-1 to TRBJ2-3, with D possibly being TRBD2 (5 bases). This CDR3 is built from 15 residues. Trimming shortened V by 1 base and J by 4 bases, and 12 bases separated the two germline ends. Germline V gene data show CDR1 as MGHRA and CDR2 as YSYEKL.

The chain joins TRBV10-3 to TRBJ2-5; tentative D call: TRBD2 (5 bases). This CDR3 comprises 14 residues. Trimming left V 1 base short and J 5 bases short, with 11 bases between. Germline-derived CDR1 and CDR2 are ENHRY and SYGVKD. This CDR3 is CAISEYGKAETQYF. CDR3 bases: TGTGCCATCAGTGAGTACGGGAAGGCGGAGACCCAGTACTTC.

The sample holds one count of this clone. This chain joins TRBV7-9 and TRBJ2-2, with 7 bases fitting TRBD1. The CDR3 spans 15 residues. V lost 6 bases and J lost 1; bases outside the gene matches: 5. Germline V CDR1 and CDR2: SEHNR, FQNEAQ (reference sequence). CDR3 loop: CASSRDSLNTGELFF. In nucleotides, the CDR3 is TGTGCCAGCAGTCGGGACAGTTTGAACACCGGGGAGCTGTTTTTT.

The genes are TRBV7-6 and TRBJ2-5, with 9 bases lining up with TRBD2. There are 15 residues in the CDR3. After removal of 5 bases from V and 9 bases from J, the junction contained 13 bases not matched to a gene. Per germline, CDR1 SGHVS and CDR2 FNYEAQ. CDR3 DNA: TGTGCCAGCAGCCCCCTCCCCGGGACTAGCAGGGCCCAGTACTTC. It encodes CASSPLPGTSRAQYF.

The rearrangement uses TRBV2 and TRBJ2-7, with D possibly TRBD2 on 5 matching bases. The CDR3 extends over 12 amino acids. The germline V and J ends were trimmed by 8 bases and 4 bases, with 12 bases remaining between them. The germline V gene has CDR1 SNHLY and CDR2 FYNNEI. The CDR3 coding sequence is TGTGCCAGCGACCCGGGATTTTACGAGCAGTACTTC. It translates to CASDPGFYEQYF.

The chain recombines TRBV5-1 with TRBJ2-5, with D unclear. The CDR3 has 10 residues. Trimming shortened V by 6 bases and J by 3 bases, and 3 bases separated the two germline ends. The germline V gene encodes CDR1 SGHRS and CDR2 YFSETQ. The CDR3 region is CASTEETQYF. The DNA for the CDR3 is TGCGCCAGCACCGAAGAGACCCAGTACTTC.

The chain is built from TRBV2 and TRBJ2-7; 8 nucleotides line up with TRBD1. The V gene end was trimmed by 2 bases and the J gene end by 8 bases; junction bases not matched to a gene: 8. The CDR3 contains 14 residues. In germline, CDR1 is SNHLY, CDR2 FYNNEI. CDR3 amino acids: CASSEPRQGTQQYV. Here the CDR3 DNA reads TGTGCCAGCAGTGAACCAAGACAGGGGACGCAGCAGTACGTC.

The chain links TRBV4-1 to TRBJ2-7; TRBD1 might be the D (5 bases). The CDR3 spans 13 residues. Germline CDR1 reads MGHRA; CDR2 reads YSYEKL. V was clipped by 1 base and J by 4 bases, with 8 bases between them. CDR3 bases: TGCGCCAGCAGCCAAGGGGGCCGTTACGAGCAGTACTTC. Its translation is CASSQGGRYEQYF.

The chain couples TRBV5-1 to TRBJ1-6, with a tentative D call TRBD1 (6 bases). This CDR3 has 16 residues. V was shortened by 0 bases and J by 1 base, with 8 bases between the two germline ends. Germline V gene data show CDR1 as SGHRS and CDR2 as YFSETQ. The CDR3 nucleotides are TGCGCCAGCAGCTTGGACAGGGTTTCCTATAATTCACCCCTCCACTTT. Translating it yields CASSLDRVSYNSPLHF.

The chain recombines TRBV5-5 with TRBJ1-5, with D perhaps matching TRBD1 (5 bases). Between the trimmed V and J ends, which lost 0 bases and 7 bases, there was a span of 17 bases. Per germline, CDR1 SGHKS and CDR2 YYEKEE (reference sequence). The length of the CDR3 is 16 residues. Here the CDR3 reads CASSLVAGRADQPQHF. DNA for the CDR3: TGTGCCAGCAGCTTGGTGGCAGGGAGGGCCGACCAGCCCCAGCATTTT.

The chain links TRBV5-4 to TRBJ2-7; a possible D gene is TRBD2 (7 bases). CDR1 and CDR2 from the germline V gene are SGHNT and YYREEE (reference sequence). V lost 10 bases and J lost 0, with 17 bases in between. The CDR3 sequence is 14 residues long. DNA of the CDR3: TGTGCCTACAGAGGGGGGGATTCCTCCTACGAGCAGTACTTC. As protein: CAYRGGDSSYEQYF.

The chain's CDR3 is CASSPGQIGTEAFF. CDR3 in DNA: TGTGCCAGCAGTCCTGGACAGATTGGCACTGAAGCTTTCTTT. This chain links TRBV6-5 with TRBJ1-1, with D perhaps matching TRBD1 (6 bases). Trimming left V 5 bases short and J 4 bases short, with 14 bases between. Germline V gene lookup returns CDR1 MNHEY and CDR2 SVGAGI. This CDR3 contains 14 residues.

The rearrangement links TRBV18 to TRBJ1-1; 7 nucleotides line up with TRBD1. Germline CDR1 reads KGHSH; CDR2 reads LQKENI. J was trimmed by 5 bases and V by 3 bases; bases with no gene match: 12. CDR3 size: 16 residues. The chain's CDR3 is CASSPLGQNQWTEAFF. Here the CDR3 DNA reads TGTGCCAGCTCACCGCTGGGACAGAATCAATGGACTGAAGCTTTCTTT. Together with reference TRBV18 and TRBJ1-1, the CDR3 gives the full variable domain: NAGVMQNPRHLVRRRGQEARLRCSPMKGHSHVYWYRQLPEEGLKFMVYLQKENIIDESGMPKERFSAEFPKEGPSILRIQQVVRGDSAAYFCASSPLGQNQWTEAFFGQGTRLTVV.

As DNA, the CDR3 is TGTGCCAGTAGCACTCCATCCTACGAGCAGTACTTC. Amino acid sequence: CASSTPSYEQYF. This rearrangement joins TRBV19 to TRBJ2-7; D uncertain. This CDR3 has 12 amino acids. CDR1 and CDR2 from the germline V gene are LNHDA and SQIVND (reference sequence). V dropped 6 bases and J dropped 1 base, with 7 bases sitting between them.

The chain has TRBV6-1 and TRBJ1-1, with unresolved D. V shed 11 bases and J shed 1 base, with 14 bases lying between them. Germline CDR1 MNHNS, CDR2 SASEGT. This CDR3 has 13 amino acids. CDR3 in DNA: TGTGCCCAAAGCGTTTCGGGGAACACTGAAGCTTTCTTT. Translation gives CAQSVSGNTEAFF.